The present T cell receptor beta chain was sequenced within a study of cytomegalovirus exposure and HLA in healthy donors. The CDR3 is 12 residues long. Germline CDR1 is WSHSY and CDR2 is SAAADI. Trimming pared 9 bases from V and 2 bases from J, leaving 9 bases between. Only in-frame clones appear in the TCRdb table, and some are missing; sequencing was by immunoSEQ multiplex PCR. In the table there are roughly 60,000 clones, about 91% of which are singletons. Sequences were obtained from PBMCs. The V and J genes are TRBV10-2 and TRBJ2-3; D is ambiguous. The receptor comes from a woman between 18 and 30 years old in good health and CMV-seronegative. CDR3 in amino acids: CASRASTDTQYF. The CDR3, as DNA: TGCGCCAGTAGAGCGTCCACAGATACGCAGTATTTT.